Below, 21 T cell receptor beta chains from the same sample are listed, as sequenced in a study of T cells in Graves' hyperthyroidism and ophthalmopathy. Researchers amplified the TCR beta CDR3 regions from RNA transcripts. The primer set for the first-round RT-PCR of the TCR CDR3 was HTBI. A single record per CDR3 protein comes from TCRdb applying MiXCR to the multiplex PCR reads. The profile covers about 480,000 distinct CDR3 sequences, with around a quarter appearing a single time and approximately 11% taken by the ten largest. The sample comprised blood. The receptors originated from a woman aged 25 to 39 with Graves' ophthalmopathy.

The chain recombines TRBV9 with TRBJ2-7, with D maybe TRBD2 (6 bases). The CDR3 runs 17 residues. Trimming removed 0 bases at V and 6 bases at J, with 22 bases between. Germline V gene data show CDR1 as SGDLS and CDR2 as YYNGEE. For the CDR3, the DNA is TGTGCCAGCAGCGTAGAGGGTGGATTGGAGGGAATAGGCGAGCAGTACTTC. As protein: CASSVEGGLEGIGEQYF. The whole variable domain, filled in from reference TRBV9 and TRBJ2-7, reads DSGVTQTPKHLITATGQRVTLRCSPRSGDLSVYWYQQSLDQGLQFLIQYYNGEERAKGNILERFSAQQFPDLHSELNLSSLELGDSALYFCASSVEGGLEGIGEQYFGPGTRLTVT.

The genes are TRBV13 and TRBJ2-7; either TRBD1 or TRBD2 may fit D (6 bases each). CDR1 and CDR2 (germline): PRHDT, FYEKMQ (reference sequence). This CDR3 region has 13 residues. V lost 3 bases and J lost 7, with 13 bases in between. CDR3 in DNA: TGTGCCAGCAGCTTTACAGGGACTGGGGAGCAGTACTTC. Its translation is CASSFTGTGEQYF.

This clonotype was detected only a few times. The V call is TRBV30, the J call TRBJ2-2, with 9 nucleotides matching TRBD1. Unmatched junction bases numbered 2, after V lost 0 bases and J lost 3 bases. The germline V gene has CDR1 GTSNPN and CDR2 SVGIG (reference sequence). The CDR3 has 15 residues. The CDR3 here is CAWSVRDRDTGELFF. CDR3 bases: TGTGCCTGGAGTGTCCGGGACAGGGACACCGGGGAGCTGTTTTTT.

The chain links TRBV10-3 to TRBJ1-1, with unresolved D. The CDR3 extends over 11 amino acids. Germline V gives CDR1 ENHRY, CDR2 SYGVKD. The ends were cut back, 7 bases at V and 8 bases at J, with 11 bases in the middle. The CDR3 bases are TGTGCCATCAAGACACCCGCCGAAGCTTTCTTT. It encodes CAIKTPAEAFF.

This chain joins TRBV19 and TRBJ1-5; D may be TRBD1 (5 bases). The CDR3 extends over 16 amino acids. The V gene's germline CDR1 is LNHDA and CDR2 SQIVND (reference sequence). V was clipped by 0 bases and J by 4 bases, with 13 bases between them. The DNA of the CDR3 is TGTGCCAGTAGTATAGAGCTCGGGGGACCTAATCAGCCCCAGCATTTT. Encoded protein: CASSIELGGPNQPQHF.

This clonotype was counted ten times or more. V is TRBV7-9 and J is TRBJ1-1; tentative D call: TRBD1 (5 bases). The V gene's germline CDR1 is SEHNR and CDR2 FQNEAQ (reference sequence). V lost 2 bases and J lost 6, with 10 bases in between. CDR3 length: 13 amino acids. The CDR3 DNA sequence: TGTGCCAGCAGCTTAAAGGGGAGGCCTGAAGCTTTCTTT. It is translated as CASSLKGRPEAFF.

V gene TRBV19 combines with J gene TRBJ1-5, with a tentative D call TRBD1 (5 bases). V was trimmed by 9 bases and J by 1 base, leaving 16 bases between them. The CDR3 contains 15 residues. In germline, CDR1 is LNHDA, CDR2 SQIVND (reference sequence). CDR3: CASTFWGQSNQPQHF. CDR3 nucleotide sequence: TGTGCCAGCACCTTCTGGGGCCAGAGCAATCAGCCCCAGCATTTT.

This clonotype was observed a single time. This may arise from a read error, as a much more abundant clone is one base away. The CDR3, as DNA: TGCAGCGTTGAGGGGGTTAACTATGGCTTCACCTTC. As protein: CSVEGVNYGFTF. J is TRBJ1-2 and V is TRBV29-1; TRBD1 is a possible D gene (5 bases). There are 12 residues in the CDR3. The germline gives CDR1 SQVTM, CDR2 ANQGSEA.

This sequence joins TRBV13 and TRBJ2-7, with 7 bases lining up with TRBD1. Trimming at V came to 6 bases and at J to 3 bases, leaving 5 bases not matched to a gene. CDR1 and CDR2 from the germline V gene are PRHDT and FYEKMQ (reference sequence). This CDR3 has 13 residues. In DNA form, the CDR3 reads TGTGCCAGCAGACAAAACAGGGGCTACGAGCAGTACTTC. Translated, it gives CASRQNRGYEQYF.

V gene TRBV28 combines with J gene TRBJ2-7; TRBD1 is a possible D gene (5 bases). Deletions cut 5 bases from V and 1 base from J, with 12 bases between. The germline CDR1 and CDR2 sequences are MDHEN and SYDVKM. The CDR3 totals 14 residues. CDR3: CASSHRSLSYEQYF. The CDR3 nucleotides are TGTGCCAGCAGTCACAGGAGTTTGTCCTACGAGCAGTACTTC.

This clonotype occurred many times. The chain joins TRBV20-1 to TRBJ1-1; weak D call: TRBD1 (5 bases). V was shortened by 6 bases and J by 1 base, with 15 bases between the two germline ends. Germline CDR1 and CDR2: DFQATT and SNEGSKA (reference sequence). The CDR3 loop spans 14 amino acids. CDR3: CSAPGRQGNTEAFF. The DNA of the CDR3 is TGCAGTGCGCCCGGGAGGCAGGGGAACACTGAAGCTTTCTTT.

Ten or more counts support this clonotype. CDR3 region: CASSAPGQGGYTF. CDR3 bases: TGTGCCAGCAGTGCCCCTGGACAGGGGGGCTACACCTTC. V and J are TRBV28 and TRBJ1-2; 9 bases are shared with TRBD1. The CDR3 has 13 amino acids. V shed 5 bases, J shed 8 bases, and the junction held 6 bases outside the gene matches. Germline CDR1 reads MDHEN; CDR2 reads SYDVKM.

There are many counts of this clonotype. Here the CDR3 reads CASSRDLGSMTQYF. The CDR3 region has the DNA TGTGCCAGCAGTCGGGACTTGGGGTCGATGACCCAGTACTTC. The rearrangement links TRBV6-2 or TRBV6-3 to TRBJ2-5, with D possibly matching TRBD2 (6 bases). The V gene's germline CDR1 is MNHEY and CDR2 SVGEGT. There are 14 residues in the CDR3. V was pared by 5 bases and J by 7 bases, with 17 bases between.

The chain uses TRBV12-5 and TRBJ1-5; D gene unclear. Germline V gives CDR1 LGHNT, CDR2 FRNRAP. The CDR3 covers 16 residues. V lost 0 bases and J lost 2, with 11 bases in between. The CDR3 loop is CASGLVMGQGNQPQHF. CDR3 nucleotides: TGTGCTAGTGGTTTGGTAATGGGCCAGGGCAATCAGCCCCAGCATTTT.

This sequence joins TRBV2 and TRBJ2-7; D perhaps matches TRBD2 (6 bases). The length of the CDR3 is 15 residues. Germline values: CDR1 SNHLY, CDR2 FYNNEI. Trimming took 3 bases from V and 4 from J, leaving 16 bases between them. CDR3 loop: CASSDVWTTTYEQYF. The CDR3 coding sequence is TGTGCCAGCAGTGATGTGTGGACTACCACGTACGAGCAGTACTTC. Filled out from reference TRBV2 and TRBJ2-7, the complete variable domain reads EPEVTQTPSHQVTQMGQEVILRCVPISNHLYFYWYRQILGQKVEFLVSFYNNEISEKSEIFDDQFSVERPDGSNFTLKIRSTKLEDSAMYFCASSDVWTTTYEQYFGPGTRLTVT.

The chain employs TRBV29-1 and TRBJ2-7; D gene uncertain. With 6 bases removed from V and 2 bases from J, the gap between germline ends came to 11 bases. The CDR3 sequence is 12 residues long. Per germline, CDR1 SQVTM and CDR2 ANQGSEA. The CDR3 here is CSVGLGPYEQYF. In nucleotides, the CDR3 is TGCAGCGTCGGGCTAGGACCCTACGAGCAGTACTTC.

The table lists this clonotype with a few counts. This rearrangement joins TRBV12-3 or TRBV12-4 to TRBJ1-2; D ambiguous. This CDR3 is 15 amino acids long. Deletions cut 5 bases from V and 4 bases from J, with 17 bases between. In nucleotides, the CDR3 is TGTGCCAGCAGTCTCGGTGCGGGTCTCTCCTATGGCTACACCTTC. Encoded protein: CASSLGAGLSYGYTF.

This chain uses TRBV20-1 with TRBJ1-2; D gene unclear. V lost 3 bases and J 2 bases, leaving 7 bases between the germline ends. CDR1 is DFQATT, CDR2 SNEGSKA, per germline (reference sequence). The CDR3 loop spans 12 amino acids. For the CDR3, the DNA is TGCAGTGCTAGCTCCGAAAACTATGGCTACACCTTC. Amino acid sequence: CSASSENYGYTF.

To note about this clonotype: A much larger clone lies a single base off, so this may be a read error. The V gene is TRBV12-3 or TRBV12-4, the J gene TRBJ1-1; no firm D call. CDR3 length equals 12 residues. CDR3 sequence: CASSFANTEACF. The DNA for the CDR3 is TGTGCCAGCAGTTTCGCCAACACTGAAGCTTGCTTT.

V and J are TRBV7-6 and TRBJ2-5, with no clear D. V shed 3 bases and J shed 5 bases, with 10 bases lying between them. This CDR3 is built from 13 residues. Germline CDR1 reads SGHVS; CDR2 reads FNYEAQ. CDR3 coding DNA: TGTGCCAGCAGCTTTTTGCTTTCCGAGACCCAGTACTTC. It translates to CASSFLLSETQYF.

Ten or more counts support this clonotype. The V and J genes are TRBV12-3 or TRBV12-4 and TRBJ2-3; 14 positions match TRBD2. V was pared by 5 bases and J by 2 bases, with 6 bases of the junction left unmatched. CDR3 length: 17 amino acids. CDR3 DNA sequence: TGTGCCAGCAGTCGACTAGCGGGGGGGCTTGACACAGATACGCAGTATTTT. It codes for CASSRLAGGLDTDTQYF.